The 25 T cell receptor beta chains presented below share a single source sample, sequenced in a study of blood T cell repertoires in COVID-19. Profiled with immunoSEQ multiplex PCR; TCRdb holds only in-frame clones, not every one. In the table there are some 250,000 clones, nearly 90% of which are singletons. The sequenced sample was PBMCs or T cells enriched from blood (not recorded which). Source of these receptors: a woman aged 25 to 39 with acute COVID-19.

The V and J genes are TRBV12-3 or TRBV12-4 and TRBJ2-1, with D tentatively TRBD2 (7 bases). V was pared by 11 bases and J by 4 bases, with 15 bases between. This CDR3 region has 13 residues. The DNA for the CDR3 is TGTGCCGTAGGGGGGGGTTTATACAATGAGCAGTTCTTC. It translates to CAVGGGLYNEQFF.

J is TRBJ1-2 and V is TRBV28; maybe TRBD1 (5 bases). V was clipped by 4 bases and J by 6 bases, with 15 bases between them. There are 14 residues in the CDR3. Germline-derived CDR1 and CDR2 are MDHEN and SYDVKM. CDR3 DNA sequence: TGTGCCAGCAGTTCCACGACAGTGATAGATGGCTACACCTTC. Translating gives CASSSTTVIDGYTF.

V usage is TRBV6-6 and J usage is TRBJ2-2; D unresolved. Trimming took 5 bases from V and 0 from J, leaving 10 bases between them. In germline, CDR1 is MNHNY, CDR2 SVGAGI (reference sequence). The CDR3 consists of 15 residues. The CDR3 DNA is TGTGCCAGCAGTCGCCTAGATGCGAACACCGGGGAGCTGTTTTTT. The encoded protein is CASSRLDANTGELFF.

The chain couples TRBV19 to TRBJ1-5, with 8 bases fitting TRBD1. Trimming took 7 bases from V and 6 from J; bases not matched to a gene: 14. The germline gives CDR1 LNHDA, CDR2 SQIVND (reference sequence). CDR3 size: 16 residues. CDR3 amino acids: CASTPDRGGSSQPQHF. The CDR3 DNA reads TGTGCCAGTACACCCGACAGGGGTGGCTCGTCTCAGCCCCAGCATTTT.

The chain links TRBV19 to TRBJ2-7; D possibly corresponds to TRBD2 (5 bases). The V and J ends lost 0 bases and 5 bases respectively, with 17 bases between them. This CDR3 spans 16 amino acids. Germline V gene lookup returns CDR1 LNHDA and CDR2 SQIVND (reference sequence). The CDR3, as DNA: TGTGCCAGTAGTATAGATCGGCGACCGGAGGTCGACGAGCAGTACTTC. Translation: CASSIDRRPEVDEQYF.

The rearrangement uses TRBV4-2 and TRBJ2-2; D may be TRBD1 (5 bases). CDR3 size: 15 residues. Germline V gene sequence: CDR1 LGHNA, CDR2 YNFKEQ. V was shortened by 1 base and J by 0 bases, with 6 bases between the two germline ends. The CDR3 loop is CASSQGTTNTGELFF. CDR3 in DNA: TGTGCCAGCAGCCAAGGGACAACGAACACCGGGGAGCTGTTTTTT.

The chain recombines TRBV4-1 with TRBJ1-3; D call uncertain. Deletions cut 0 bases from V and 1 base from J, with 10 bases between. CDR1 is MGHRA, CDR2 YSYEKL, per germline. The CDR3 is 16 residues long. CDR3 amino acids: CASSQENTRSGNTIYF. Here the CDR3 DNA reads TGCGCCAGCAGCCAAGAAAACACCCGATCTGGAAACACCATATATTTT.

This clone was seen more than once but under ten times. This chain joins TRBV6-4 and TRBJ2-2; D is perhaps TRBD1 (6 bases). The length of the CDR3 is 15 residues. Germline V gene sequence: CDR1 MRHNA, CDR2 SNTAGT. Deletions cut 0 bases from V and 1 base from J, with 6 bases between. The CDR3 region is CASSDSGGNTGELFF. The CDR3 DNA sequence: TGTGCCAGCAGTGACTCAGGGGGGAACACCGGGGAGCTGTTTTTT.

In DNA, the CDR3 is TGTGCCAGCGGGGACAGGGGGCGCACCTATGGCTACACCTTC. It yields the protein CASGDRGRTYGYTF. The genes are TRBV6-5 and TRBJ1-2, with 12 bases identical to TRBD1. The CDR3 is 14 residues long. Looked up from germline, CDR1 is MNHEY and CDR2 is SVGAGI. After removal of 8 bases from V and 4 bases from J, the junction contained 5 bases not matched to a gene.

This clone was observed a single time. V gene TRBV15 combines with J gene TRBJ2-3, with D possibly being TRBD2 (5 bases). The CDR3 loop spans 15 amino acids. V was cut by 6 bases and J by 1 base, with 14 bases left in between. From germline, CDR1 is LNHNV and CDR2 YYDKDF (reference sequence). The CDR3 bases are TGTGCCACCAGGGCTAGCCTCGGGGGCACAGATACGCAGTATTTT. Encoded protein: CATRASLGGTDTQYF. Together with reference TRBV15 and TRBJ2-3, the CDR3 gives the full variable domain: DAMVIQNPRYQVTQFGKPVTLSCSQTLNHNVMYWYQQKSSQAPKLLFHYYDKDFNNEADTPDNFQSRRPNTSFCFLDIRSPGLGDTAMYLCATRASLGGTDTQYFGPGTRLTVL.

The chain's CDR3 is CASSFFFAGGNGNTIYF. The CDR3 nucleotides are TGTGCCAGCAGCTTCTTTTTCGCAGGGGGAAATGGAAACACCATATATTTT. The chain has TRBV11-2 and TRBJ1-3, with 7 bases lining up with TRBD1. Looked up from germline, CDR1 is SGHAT and CDR2 is FQNNGV. The V and J ends lost 3 bases and 3 bases, in that order; junction bases with no gene match: 11. The CDR3 has 17 residues.

The chain combines TRBV18 with TRBJ1-2; D is unresolved. CDR1 KGHSH and CDR2 LQKENI come from the germline V gene. V lost 5 bases to trimming and J lost 4 bases, with 17 bases between them. This CDR3 has 15 residues. The CDR3 DNA follows: TGTGCCAGCTCATACACGGGTCAGATTCCCTATGGCTACACCTTC. Its translation: CASSYTGQIPYGYTF.

This chain uses TRBV27 with TRBJ2-7; D possibly corresponds to TRBD1 (5 bases). CDR3 size: 16 residues. Germline assignment: CDR1 MNHEY and CDR2 SMNVEV (reference sequence). Trimming pared 5 bases from V and 7 bases from J, leaving 24 bases between. The DNA for the CDR3 is TGTGCCAGCAGTCCTACCCACCCCCCCCAGGGTCAAGAGCAGTACTTC. The encoded protein is CASSPTHPPQGQEQYF.

The chain uses TRBV6-6 and TRBJ1-6; TRBD1 is a possible D gene (6 bases). The germline V gene has CDR1 MNHNY and CDR2 SVGAGI (reference sequence). There are 15 residues in the CDR3. V lost 6 bases to trimming and J lost 9 bases, with 18 bases between them. Here the CDR3 reads CASRGEGGRVSPLHF. The DNA for the CDR3 is TGTGCCAGCAGAGGGGAGGGGGGAAGGGTTTCACCCCTCCACTTT.

This clone was picked up a small number of times. The gene calls are TRBV24-1 and TRBJ1-5; TRBD1 might be the D (6 bases). CDR1 and CDR2 from the germline V gene are KGHDR and SFDVKD. The CDR3 has 15 residues. Trimming pared 4 bases from V and 4 bases from J, leaving 13 bases between. For the CDR3, the DNA is TGTGCCACCAGTGACTCCGGACAGACGAATCAGCCCCAGCATTTT. Translated: CATSDSGQTNQPQHF.

The chain combines TRBV6-5 with TRBJ1-1, with D perhaps TRBD1 (5 bases). CDR3 length: 14 amino acids. V was trimmed by 2 bases and J by 0 bases, leaving 7 bases between them. The germline V gene has CDR1 MNHEY and CDR2 SVGAGI. The CDR3 sequence: CASSYTGVNTEAFF. The CDR3 nucleotides read TGTGCCAGCAGTTACACAGGCGTGAACACTGAAGCTTTCTTT.

The chain joins TRBV6-5 to TRBJ2-7, with D maybe TRBD1 (6 bases). V was shortened by 3 bases and J by 3 bases, with 18 bases between the two germline ends. This CDR3 is 16 amino acids long. From germline, CDR1 is MNHEY and CDR2 SVGAGI. In DNA, the CDR3 is TGTGCCAGCAGTTATGATGGCGCCAGGGGTTACTACGAGCAGTACTTC. Protein: CASSYDGARGYYEQYF.

This clone occurred once. The chain combines TRBV7-2 with TRBJ1-2, with D unresolved. V was clipped by 2 bases and J by 5 bases, with 21 bases between them. Germline assignment: CDR1 SGHTA and CDR2 FQGNSA. This CDR3 is built from 17 residues. CDR3 sequence: CASSLISLRVLGYGYTF. CDR3 in DNA: TGTGCCAGCAGCTTAATATCTCTGCGGGTCTTGGGTTATGGCTACACCTTC.

The chain uses TRBV19 and TRBJ2-4, with D maybe TRBD1 (6 bases). The CDR3 sequence is 16 residues long. The germline CDR1 and CDR2 sequences are LNHDA and SQIVND (reference sequence). V lost 3 bases and J lost 1, with 13 bases in between. The CDR3 reads CASSILYREAKNIQYF. DNA of the CDR3: TGTGCCAGTAGTATCTTGTACAGGGAGGCCAAAAACATTCAGTACTTC.

A few counts support this clone. CDR3 DNA sequence: TGTGCCATCGGCCAGGGGGCCACTGAAGCTTTCTTT. This encodes CAIGQGATEAFF. The rearrangement uses TRBV10-3 and TRBJ1-1, with 8 positions matching TRBD1. J was trimmed by 4 bases and V by 8 bases; bases with no gene match: 3. CDR3 length: 12 residues. Germline V gene sequence: CDR1 ENHRY, CDR2 SYGVKD.

V is TRBV5-1 and J is TRBJ2-3; 7 nucleotides match TRBD2. The germline V gene has CDR1 SGHRS and CDR2 YFSETQ. V lost 0 bases, J lost 4 bases, and 5 bases stayed unmatched. The CDR3 sequence is 15 residues long. CDR3 DNA sequence: TGCGCCAGCAGCTTGGCTCAGGGAGGGGCAGATACGCAGTATTTT. This sequence encodes CASSLAQGGADTQYF. The full variable domain, in which reference TRBV5-1 and TRBJ2-3 provide the parts outside the CDR3, is KAGVTQTPRYLIKTRGQQVTLSCSPISGHRSVSWYQQTPGQGLQFLFEYFSETQRNKGNFPGRFSGRQFSNSRSEMNVSTLELGDSALYLCASSLAQGGADTQYFGPGTRLTVL.

About this clone: This specimen includes other DNA sequences encoding the same CDR3. The rearrangement joins TRBV11-2 to TRBJ2-7; tentatively, D is TRBD1 (7 bases). Trimming shortened V by 1 base and J by 3 bases, and 10 bases separated the two germline ends. The CDR3 runs to 14 residues. Looked up from germline, CDR1 is SGHAT and CDR2 is FQNNGV. As DNA, the CDR3 is TGTGCCAGCAGCTTAGGACAGGGACTCTACGAGCAGTACTTC. It encodes CASSLGQGLYEQYF.

The J gene is TRBJ2-2, the V gene TRBV28; the D gene is possibly TRBD1 (6 bases). Trimming cost V 3 bases and J 6 bases, with 14 bases left between them. CDR3 length: 15 residues. Looked up from germline, CDR1 is MDHEN and CDR2 is SYDVKM. DNA of the CDR3: TGTGCCAGCAGTTTCCAGGGGAATTTGGCCGGGGAGCTGTTTTTT. This codes for CASSFQGNLAGELFF.

The chain has TRBV27 and TRBJ1-2; 7 positions agree with TRBD1. The germline CDR1 and CDR2 sequences are MNHEY and SMNVEV (reference sequence). This CDR3 has 15 residues. With V trimmed by 5 bases and J by 8 bases, 14 bases remained unmatched. CDR3 DNA: TGTGCCAGCAGTGCCCTGGAGACAGGGACGGGAGGCTACACCTTC. Its protein product is CASSALETGTGGYTF.

This clone has more than one count but fewer than ten. The chain combines TRBV28 with TRBJ1-2; D gene uncertain. The CDR3 loop spans 13 amino acids. V was cut by 2 bases and J by 4 bases, with 8 bases left in between. The germline CDR1 and CDR2 sequences are MDHEN and SYDVKM. The CDR3 sequence is CASSLVRAYGYTF. The CDR3 bases are TGTGCCAGCAGTTTAGTGCGGGCCTATGGCTACACCTTC.